This T cell receptor beta chain appears in the sequencing data of a study of blood T cell repertoires in COVID-19. Across the study: COVID-19 samples collected from the United States, Italy and Spain covered acute and convalescent phases. Sample material is recorded as cDNA or gDNA derived from T cells, B-cell-depleted T cells, or PBMCs.

The CDR3 contains 17 residues. V was clipped by 1 base and J by 5 bases; unmatched bases: 13. Germline loops: CDR1 SGHAT, CDR2 FQNNGV. Under the authors' procedure: Scientists estimated how many nucleated cells there were by amplifying reference gene primers. Sequencing was performed with immunoSEQ multiplex PCR; in TCRdb, only in-frame clones are kept and a portion is missing. That table supplies the V and J calls and clone size; D and trimming were determined from the DNA. The table records some 110,000 clones, about 80% of them present only once. J is TRBJ2-5 and V is TRBV11-2; 7 bases agree with TRBD2. Material for sequencing was peripheral blood. This receptor was taken from a man aged 55 to 70 with acute or convalescent COVID-19. CDR3 in amino acids: CASSLVGYRDYRETQYF. In DNA form, the CDR3 reads TGTGCCAGCAGCTTAGTGGGATACCGGGACTACCGGGAGACCCAGTACTTC.